This T cell receptor beta chain was captured by sequencing in a study of blood T cell repertoires in COVID-19. The CDR3 runs to 15 residues. Germline V gene data show CDR1 as KGHSH and CDR2 as LQKENI. With 4 bases clipped from V and 5 bases from J, the junction kept 7 bases outside the gene matches. The repertoire was sequenced with immunoSEQ multiplex PCR; TCRdb's copy has only in-frame clones and lacks some. The table lists nearly 350,000 clones, over 70% of them singletons. Sequencing used peripheral blood. This sequence joins TRBV18 and TRBJ2-7; 11 bases align to TRBD2. The sequence was obtained from a man younger than 45 with active or convalescent COVID-19. CDR3 nucleotide sequence: TGTGCCAGCTCACTCTTTAGCGGGGGGGCTGACGAGCAGTACTTC. As protein: CASSLFSGGADEQYF.